This TCR beta chain came from a study of shared clonotypes between healthy human individuals (dated by TCRdb to the early 2020s). Study-level background: Three men and two women, aged 18 to 49 years, made up the cohort. To increase sequencing depth and limit assay-specific biases, TCR repertoire library preparation and sequencing were carried out by different laboratories using diverse techniques. Each donor's leukapheresis produced roughly between roughly 0.85 and 9 billion PBMCs. To estimate repertoire size and how much clonotypes are shared between individuals, the study performed deep sequencing of blood TCR repertoires from about five healthy adults. Per donor, three plates each were used for CD4 naive and CD4 memory, two for CD8 naive, and one for CD8 memory.

As to this clone: Its antigen specificity is not known. No much larger clonotype is one base removed from it; base qualities were not supplied.

Including the terminal cysteine and phenylalanine, the CDR3 comprises 16 residues. Only the CDR3 DNA stays, 48 bases, in frame from base 1. V is pruned by 0 bases and J by 9 bases, leaving 9 bases of the junction without a gene match. For CDR1 and CDR2, the germline V gene (reference sequence) lists SGHNT and YYREEE. What the research found in general, with its limitations: Based on pairwise subsampling, the degree of clonotype sharing among donors was expected to be affected by sequencing depth. Rarefaction of sorted-subset datasets indicated incomplete sequencing despite the large sequencing depth. Higher generation probabilities were observed for clonotypes shared by all four sorted-subset donors than for non-shared clonotypes. Sampling was restricted to blood, and TCR repertoires in tissues likely differ from the TCR repertoires found in blood. Because the study included only a small number of donors, the genetic and exposure-history diversity represented was limited. Larger estimated clonotype richness was generally found for naive subsets than for memory subsets. Across four donors, approximately 4.6% of naive CD4, approximately 3.5% of naive CD8, under 2.5% of memory CD4, and approximately 0.4% of memory CD8 clonotypes were shared.

TCR CDR3 regions were amplified from genomic DNA by multiplex PCR using the deep immunoSEQ assay. Genomic DNA extracted from each cell subset was distributed evenly over all wells of several immunoSEQ 96-well plates, and each plate served as one replicate. For sorted subsets, about 210 ng of genomic DNA, equivalent to roughly 30,000 T cell genomes, went into each replicate PCR. Purified libraries were measured with a Qubit 3.0 fluorometer, size-checked on a Bioanalyzer 2100, and measured again with the KAPA Library Quantification kit. Every immunoSEQ 96-well plate was sequenced on a separate single-read 150-cycle Illumina NextSeq 550 flow cell. In the source study's methods: Because the immunoSEQ output included only junctional sequences and no quality scores, the filtering could not be the same as the filtering used for full-length reads. To assign V/J genes and CDR3, sequences were annotated against IMGT germline references using PyIR, a Python wrapper for IgBLAST v1.9. Reads with weak V/J assignments (E-value above 1e-6), missing CDR3, stop codons, out-of-frame junctions, or ambiguous translated residues were removed. V3J clonotypes were defined as sequences sharing the same inferred V gene, J gene, and CDR3 amino acid sequence. The percentage overlap between two repertoires was calculated by dividing the number of shared unique clonotypes by the size of the smaller repertoire. Richness of each repertoire was evaluated using RTK rarefaction, the Chao1 estimator, and Recon v2.1 estimates of unobserved clonotypes. For all TCRbeta clonotypes obtained by the gDNA method from several donors, generation probabilities were computed with OLGA. TCRdb holds this immuneACCESS table with in-frame rearrangements only. Some clones are missing; in checked studies, unresolved V genes explain under half, and the rest has no known cause. Clone size and V and J calls were adopted from that table, with D and trimming inferred from the DNA. Recorded for this sample are around 2.1 million clones; approximately 94% of them occurred a single time. The top ten clones comprise 0.1% to 0.15% of the sample.

The donors were healthy, HIV-negative adults who had no recently reported acute infections or vaccinations. Only Caucasian adults living in Nashville, Tennessee, USA were represented among the donors. Magnetic negative selection was used to enrich CD4+ T cells, after which naive cells were positively selected on CD45RA and the negative fraction became the memory subset. Blood was collected by leukapheresis, and PBMCs were isolated by Ficoll-Histopaque density gradient centrifugation and then cryopreserved in liquid nitrogen vapor phase. Analytical flow cytometry was used to check the purity and quantity of each magnetically sorted T cell population. Each sorted fraction had its genomic DNA isolated and then quantified by UV absorbance on a Nanodrop 2000c.

The sample was naive CD4+ T cells sorted from blood. This specimen's cell subset or site label, per the study, means: CD45RA+ positively selected. The clonotype was recovered from a man younger than 35 in good health. The V and J genes are TRBV5-4 and TRBJ2-1; a stretch of 10 junction bases matches TRBD2. The CDR3 corresponds to CASSLAGLAGALEQFF. The sequenced DNA is TGTGCCAGCAGCTTGGCCGGCCTAGCGGGAGCTCTTGAGCAGTTCTTC.